Shown below are 8 T cell receptor beta chains from a single sample sequenced in a study of cytomegalovirus exposure and HLA in healthy donors. Profiling relied on immunoSEQ multiplex PCR, and the TCRdb table lists in-frame clones only, not all of them. The data show about 130,000 clones, about 80% seen once. Sequencing was performed on PBMCs. Receptors originate from a man aged 25-45 years in good health and CMV-seropositive.

The CDR3 DNA reads as TGCGCCAGCAGCCAGAGGACAGGGGGTGCAACTAATGAAAAACTGTTTTTT. Amino acids: CASSQRTGGATNEKLFF. The chain links TRBV4-1 to TRBJ1-4, with 10 bases aligning to TRBD1. The CDR3 has 17 amino acids. Germline V gives CDR1 MGHRA, CDR2 YSYEKL. J was trimmed by 0 bases and V by 3 bases; bases with no gene match: 4.

The chain couples TRBV6-6 to TRBJ1-4, with D tentatively TRBD1 (5 bases). Germline values: CDR1 MNHNY, CDR2 SVGAGI (reference sequence). The CDR3 covers 13 residues. The V and J ends lost 11 bases and 3 bases respectively, with 13 bases between them. The CDR3 loop is CAAGGGANEKLFF. In DNA, the CDR3 is TGTGCCGCCGGTGGGGGGGCTAATGAAAAACTGTTTTTT.

V and J are TRBV7-2 and TRBJ2-7; TRBD2 matches at 9 bases. Germline V CDR1 and CDR2: SGHTA, FQGNSA. The J segment lost 0 bases and the V segment lost 0 bases, leaving 0 bases of the junction unmatched. The CDR3 runs 15 residues. The CDR3 DNA reads TGTGCCAGCAGCTTAGCTAGCGGGGGCTCCTACGAGCAGTACTTC. Amino acid sequence: CASSLASGGSYEQYF.

The genes are TRBV13 and TRBJ1-1; 9 nucleotides match TRBD1. CDR3 size: 14 residues. V trimming: 5 bases; J trimming: 6 bases; junction bases outside the gene matches: 7. Per the germline V gene, CDR1 is PRHDT and CDR2 is FYEKMQ (reference sequence). In nucleotides, the CDR3 is TGTGCCAGCAGCAACTGGGACAGGGTCTCTGAAGCTTTCTTT. It translates to CASSNWDRVSEAFF.

The table lists this clone with a few counts. Written as DNA, the CDR3 is TGTGCCAGTAGTATTAACTATCAGGGGAACACTGAAGCTTTCTTT. It translates to CASSINYQGNTEAFF. The chain couples TRBV19 to TRBJ1-1; D might be TRBD1 (5 bases). V shed 3 bases and J shed 1 base, with 12 bases lying between them. This CDR3 is 15 amino acids long. CDR1 is LNHDA, CDR2 SQIVND, per germline (reference sequence).

The genes are TRBV15 and TRBJ1-1; no definite D call. CDR1 and CDR2 from the germline V gene are LNHNV and YYDKDF (reference sequence). The V gene lost 1 base and the J gene lost 1 base, with 4 bases spanning the gap. The CDR3 loop spans 13 amino acids. The CDR3 sequence is CATSRARNTEAFF. The CDR3 nucleotides read TGTGCCACCAGCAGAGCCAGGAACACTGAAGCTTTCTTT.

In its sample, this clone was seen once. The chain employs TRBV27 and TRBJ2-7, with a possible D match to TRBD2 (5 bases). Between the trimmed V and J ends, which lost 3 bases and 3 bases, there was a span of 18 bases. Germline V gene data show CDR1 as MNHEY and CDR2 as SMNVEV (reference sequence). This CDR3 is 16 amino acids long. The CDR3 region has the DNA TGTGCCAGCAGTTTCGAGGGCAGGCTAGCCATCTACGAGCAGTACTTC. Amino acids: CASSFEGRLAIYEQYF.

The chain carries TRBV4-3 and TRBJ2-1; no clear D. CDR1 is LGHNA, CDR2 YSLEER, per germline. V lost 0 bases and J lost 0, with 6 bases in between. The CDR3 is 15 amino acids. The CDR3 is CASSQELISYNEQFF. CDR3 bases: TGCGCCAGCAGCCAAGAATTAATCTCCTACAATGAGCAGTTCTTC.